This TCR beta chain is from a study of sequential checkpoint blockade in melanoma. Study details: Randomization was 1:1 between first-line nivolumab→ipilimumab and ipilimumab→nivolumab. After both sequences, patients received maintenance nivolumab.

Some clones are missing from TCRdb's copy, which holds only in-frame ones; the method was immunoSEQ multiplex PCR. The table records about 5,500 clones, around 59% of them present only once. V lost 1 base to trimming and J lost 5 bases, with 14 bases between them. Germline values: CDR1 LGHNA, CDR2 YSLEER. The CDR3 extends over 15 amino acids. Treatment indicated: randomized to nivolumab then ipilimumab (arm A) or the reverse (arm B). Patients had received no earlier DNA-damaging chemotherapy. PBMC sorting kept live CD3+CD8+ cells without CD19 or CD56. The chain is built from TRBV4-3 and TRBJ2-5; the D gene is possibly TRBD2 (6 bases). The sequenced sample was CD8+ T cells sorted from blood (inferred from file names), obtained from a patient given nivolumab and ipilimumab in sequence. This clonotype originated in a human donor with melanoma. Written as DNA, the CDR3 is TGCGCCAGCAGCCAAGCGTGGGGGGTCTCGGAGACCCAGTACTTC. Translation gives CASSQAWGVSETQYF.